This entry describes one T cell receptor (beta chain). Antigen specificity is unknown. TCRdb re-called the PCR reads through MiXCR. The sample records about 20,000 clones, roughly 29% being singletons. Thyroid surgery was performed in patients who had received no treatment beforehand. The data were taken from a study of metastatic and nonmetastatic thyroid tumors. Germline CDR1 and CDR2: SGHAT and FQDESV (reference sequence). This CDR3 spans 17 amino acids. Trimming at V came to 5 bases and at J to 3 bases, leaving 15 bases not matched to a gene. Study-wide findings and caveats: Significantly higher TCR beta diversity was reportedly seen in malignant thyroid tumors than benign nodules, in blood and tumor.

The material sequenced was blood. This TCR derives from a female donor with papillary thyroid cancer or a benign thyroid nodule (not recorded which). Some clones in this sample may be carry-over from other donors' samples. The chain carries TRBV11-1 and TRBJ2-7; 8 bases fit TRBD1. In DNA form, the CDR3 reads TGTGCCAGCAGCACATTTCTGGGCAGGGGGCTATACTACGAGCAGTACTTC. This translates into CASSTFLGRGLYYEQYF.